This T cell receptor (beta chain) emerged from a study of cytomegalovirus exposure and HLA in healthy donors. Trimming left V 0 bases short and J 2 bases short, with 9 bases between. This CDR3 has 15 amino acids. The germline CDR1 and CDR2 sequences are LNHDA and SQIVND (reference sequence). 13 Jbeta primers and 60 Vbeta primers were used for the PCR. Here immunoSEQ multiplex PCR was the method, and the copy in TCRdb shows in-frame clones only, minus some. The sample totals approximately 54,000 clones; its top ten clones hold approximately 6.9%. This clonotype was obtained from a woman aged 40 to 50 in good health and CMV-seronegative. The chain carries TRBV19 and TRBJ2-3; D remains unclear. The sample consisted of PBMCs. CDR3 nucleotides: TGTGCCAGTAGTATAGAGGCAGGTCCCACAGATACGCAGTATTTT. Protein sequence: CASSIEAGPTDTQYF.